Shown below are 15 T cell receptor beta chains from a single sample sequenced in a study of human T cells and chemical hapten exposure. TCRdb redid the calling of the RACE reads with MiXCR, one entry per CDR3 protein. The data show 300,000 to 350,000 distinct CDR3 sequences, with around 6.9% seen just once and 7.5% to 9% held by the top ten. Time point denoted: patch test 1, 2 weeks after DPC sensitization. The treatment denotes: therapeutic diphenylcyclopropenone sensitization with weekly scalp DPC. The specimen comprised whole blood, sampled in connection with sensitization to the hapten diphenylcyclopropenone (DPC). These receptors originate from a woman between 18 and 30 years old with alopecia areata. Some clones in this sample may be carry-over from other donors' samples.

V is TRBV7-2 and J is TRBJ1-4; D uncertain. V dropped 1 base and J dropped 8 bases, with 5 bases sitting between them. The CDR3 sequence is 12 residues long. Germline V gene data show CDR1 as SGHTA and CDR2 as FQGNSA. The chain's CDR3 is CASSLEREKLFF. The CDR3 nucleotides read TGTGCCAGCAGCTTAGAGAGGGAAAAACTGTTTTTT.

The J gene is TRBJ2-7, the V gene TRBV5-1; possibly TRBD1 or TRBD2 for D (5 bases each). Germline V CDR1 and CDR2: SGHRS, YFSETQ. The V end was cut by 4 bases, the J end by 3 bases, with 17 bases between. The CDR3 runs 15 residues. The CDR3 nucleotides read TGCGCCAGCAGCCTTGGGGACGGTCCGAACTACGAGCAGTACTTC. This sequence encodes CASSLGDGPNYEQYF. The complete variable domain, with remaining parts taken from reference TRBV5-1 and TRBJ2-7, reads KAGVTQTPRYLIKTRGQQVTLSCSPISGHRSVSWYQQTPGQGLQFLFEYFSETQRNKGNFPGRFSGRQFSNSRSEMNVSTLELGDSALYLCASSLGDGPNYEQYFGPGTRLTVT.

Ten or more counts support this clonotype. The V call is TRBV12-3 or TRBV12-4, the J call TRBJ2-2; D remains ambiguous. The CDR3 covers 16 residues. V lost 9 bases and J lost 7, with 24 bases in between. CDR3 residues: CASHSGLTPKIGELFF. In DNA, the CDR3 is TGTGCCAGTCACTCCGGGTTGACCCCGAAGATCGGGGAGCTGTTTTTT.

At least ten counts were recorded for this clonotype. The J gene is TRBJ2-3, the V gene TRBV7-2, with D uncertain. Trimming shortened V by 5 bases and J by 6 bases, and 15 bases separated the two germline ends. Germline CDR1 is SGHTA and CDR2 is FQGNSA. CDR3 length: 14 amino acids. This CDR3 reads CASSLMSPADTQYF. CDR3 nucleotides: TGTGCCAGCAGCCTAATGAGCCCCGCGGATACGCAGTATTTT.

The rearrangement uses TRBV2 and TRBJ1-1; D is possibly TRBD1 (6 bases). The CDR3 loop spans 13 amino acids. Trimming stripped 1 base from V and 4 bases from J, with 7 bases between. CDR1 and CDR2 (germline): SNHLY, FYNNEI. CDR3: CASSEEGGTEAFF. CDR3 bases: TGTGCCAGCAGTGAAGAGGGGGGCACTGAAGCTTTCTTT. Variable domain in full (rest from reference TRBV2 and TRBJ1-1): EPEVTQTPSHQVTQMGQEVILRCVPISNHLYFYWYRQILGQKVEFLVSFYNNEISEKSEIFDDQFSVERPDGSNFTLKIRSTKLEDSAMYFCASSEEGGTEAFFGQGTRLTVV.

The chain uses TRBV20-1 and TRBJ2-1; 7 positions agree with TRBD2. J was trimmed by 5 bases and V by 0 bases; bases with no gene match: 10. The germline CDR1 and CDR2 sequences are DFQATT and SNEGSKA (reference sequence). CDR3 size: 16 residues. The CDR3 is CSARERGRARNNEQFF. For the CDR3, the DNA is TGCAGTGCTAGAGAGCGGGGGAGGGCCAGGAACAATGAGCAGTTCTTC.

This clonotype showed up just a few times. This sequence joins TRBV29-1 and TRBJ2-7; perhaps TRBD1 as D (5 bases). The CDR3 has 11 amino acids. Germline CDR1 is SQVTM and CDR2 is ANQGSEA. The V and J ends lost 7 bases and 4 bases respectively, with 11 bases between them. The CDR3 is CSALGVYEQYF. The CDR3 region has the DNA TGCAGCGCTTTAGGGGTTTACGAGCAGTACTTC.

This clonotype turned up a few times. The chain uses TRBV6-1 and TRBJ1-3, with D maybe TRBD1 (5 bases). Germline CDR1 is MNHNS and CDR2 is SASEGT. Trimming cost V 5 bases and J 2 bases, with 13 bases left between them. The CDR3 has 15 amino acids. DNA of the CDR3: TGTGCCAGCAGTCAAGGGACGCGCGCTGGAAACACCATATATTTT. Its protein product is CASSQGTRAGNTIYF.

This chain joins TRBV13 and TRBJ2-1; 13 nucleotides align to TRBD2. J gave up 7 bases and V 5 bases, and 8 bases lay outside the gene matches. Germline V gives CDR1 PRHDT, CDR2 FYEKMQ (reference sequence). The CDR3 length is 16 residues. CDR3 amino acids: CASSILGTSGENEQFF. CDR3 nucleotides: TGTGCCAGCAGCATCCTTGGGACTAGCGGGGAAAATGAGCAGTTCTTC. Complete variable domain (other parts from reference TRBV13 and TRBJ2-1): AAGVIQSPRHLIKEKRETATLKCYPIPRHDTVYWYQQGPGQDPQFLISFYEKMQSDKGSIPDRFSAQQFSDYHSELNMSSLELGDSALYFCASSILGTSGENEQFFGPGTRLTVL.

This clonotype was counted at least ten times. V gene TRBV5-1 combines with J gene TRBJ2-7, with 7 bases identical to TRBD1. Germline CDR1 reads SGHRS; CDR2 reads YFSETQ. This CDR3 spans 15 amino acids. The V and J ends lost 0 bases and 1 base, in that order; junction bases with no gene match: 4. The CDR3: CASSLEGGHSYEQYF. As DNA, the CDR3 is TGCGCCAGCAGCTTGGAAGGGGGCCATTCCTACGAGCAGTACTTC.

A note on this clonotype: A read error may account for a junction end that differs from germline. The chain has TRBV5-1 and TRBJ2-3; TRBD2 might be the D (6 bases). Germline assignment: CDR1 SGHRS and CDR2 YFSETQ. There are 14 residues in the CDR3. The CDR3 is CASRLGLDTDTQYF. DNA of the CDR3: TGCGCCAGCCGCTTGGGACTCGACACAGATACGCAGTATTTT.

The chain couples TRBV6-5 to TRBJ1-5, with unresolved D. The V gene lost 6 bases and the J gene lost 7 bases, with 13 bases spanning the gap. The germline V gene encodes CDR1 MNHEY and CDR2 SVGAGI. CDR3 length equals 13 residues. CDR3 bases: TGTGCCAGCAGCCCTCCCGGGGTACAGCCCCAGCATTTT. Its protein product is CASSPPGVQPQHF.

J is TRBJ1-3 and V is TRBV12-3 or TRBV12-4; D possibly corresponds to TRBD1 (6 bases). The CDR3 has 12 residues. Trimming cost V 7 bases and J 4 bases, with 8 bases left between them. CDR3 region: CASNDRGNTIYF. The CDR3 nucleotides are TGTGCCAGCAACGACAGGGGAAACACCATATATTTT.

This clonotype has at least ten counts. The CDR3 DNA sequence: TGTGCCAATGACAGGGGTCGCCACGAGCAGTACTTC. It translates to CANDRGRHEQYF. The gene calls are TRBV24-1 and TRBJ2-7; 8 bases are a match to TRBD1. This CDR3 has 12 residues. Per germline, CDR1 KGHDR and CDR2 SFDVKD. With V trimmed by 11 bases and J by 5 bases, 7 bases remained unmatched.

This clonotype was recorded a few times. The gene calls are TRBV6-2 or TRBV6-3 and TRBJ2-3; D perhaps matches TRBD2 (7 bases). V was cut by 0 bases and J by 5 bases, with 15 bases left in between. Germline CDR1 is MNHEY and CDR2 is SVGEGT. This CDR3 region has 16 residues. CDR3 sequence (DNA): TGTGCCAGCAGTTACTCGCCCCGGGGGGCTGGAGATACGCAGTATTTT. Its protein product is CASSYSPRGAGDTQYF.